Below, 20 T cell receptor beta chains from the same sample are listed, as sequenced in a study of cytotoxic CD8 clonotypes in ibrutinib-treated CLL. Profiling relied on immunoSEQ multiplex PCR, and the TCRdb table lists in-frame clones only, not all of them. Among some 200,000 clones listed, about three quarters were seen once. Specimen: PBMCs, collected after 12 months of ibrutinib treatment. The receptors were sampled from a human donor with chronic lymphocytic leukemia.

This clone was seen a handful of times. The sample contains more than one DNA sequence encoding this CDR3. The chain joins TRBV2 to TRBJ2-7; D is unclear. The V gene lost 3 bases and the J gene lost 3 bases, with 3 bases spanning the gap. The V gene's germline CDR1 is SNHLY and CDR2 FYNNEI. The CDR3 runs to 11 residues. This CDR3 reads CASSDSYEQYF. DNA for the CDR3: TGTGCCAGCAGTGACAGCTACGAGCAGTACTTC.

The rearrangement uses TRBV28 and TRBJ2-7; 8 bases are a match to TRBD2. The CDR3 covers 14 residues. Germline trimming cut 6 bases from V and 0 bases from J; bases unmatched to any gene: 4. The germline CDR1 and CDR2 sequences are MDHEN and SYDVKM. As DNA, the CDR3 is TGTGCCAGCAGACTCAGCGGGAGCTCCTACGAGCAGTACTTC. Its translation: CASRLSGSSYEQYF.

The chain is built from TRBV6-5 and TRBJ1-5, with D maybe TRBD1 (5 bases). The CDR3 consists of 13 residues. Germline-derived CDR1 and CDR2 are MNHEY and SVGAGI. The V end was cut by 3 bases, the J end by 6 bases, with 9 bases between. The CDR3 DNA follows: TGTGCCAGCAGTTATATCGGGGGTCAGCCCCAGCATTTT. This gives the protein CASSYIGGQPQHF.

The V gene is TRBV7-3, the J gene TRBJ2-5; D assignment may be TRBD1 or TRBD2 (5 bases each). CDR3 length: 13 residues. Trimming stripped 5 bases from V and 5 bases from J, with 12 bases between. CDR1 SGHTA and CDR2 FQGTGA come from the germline V gene. CDR3 sequence (DNA): TGTGCCAGCAGCCCGGGACCTGGGGAGACCCAGTACTTC. This translates into CASSPGPGETQYF. Complete variable domain (other parts from reference TRBV7-3 and TRBJ2-5): GAGVSQTPSNKVTEKGKYVELRCDPISGHTALYWYRQSLGQGPEFLIYFQGTGAADDSGLPNDRFFAVRPEGSVSTLKIQRTERGDSAVYLCASSPGPGETQYFGPGTRLLVL.

The rearrangement links TRBV9 to TRBJ2-1; TRBD1 or TRBD2 may be the D gene (5 bases each). The CDR3 contains 13 residues. Germline values: CDR1 SGDLS, CDR2 YYNGEE. V lost 3 bases and J 9 bases, leaving 13 bases between the germline ends. CDR3 loop: CASSASGTSEQFF. The CDR3 bases are TGTGCCAGCAGCGCCTCCGGGACGAGTGAGCAGTTCTTC.

The J gene is TRBJ2-7, the V gene TRBV29-1, with 7 bases fitting TRBD2. Per germline, CDR1 SQVTM and CDR2 ANQGSEA. This CDR3 contains 15 residues. Germline trimming cut 0 bases from V and 2 bases from J; bases unmatched to any gene: 7. The CDR3 DNA is TGCAGCGTTGAAGACTCGGGGGAGGGCCCCTACGAGCAGTACTTC. The encoded protein is CSVEDSGEGPYEQYF.

The CDR3 loop is CAWSAGLAGDTQYF. In DNA, the CDR3 is TGTGCCTGGAGTGCCGGACTAGCGGGAGATACGCAGTATTTT. The V call is TRBV30, the J call TRBJ2-3; 11 nucleotides line up with TRBD2. V lost 1 base to trimming and J lost 5 bases; unmatched junction nucleotides: 2. Germline values: CDR1 GTSNPN, CDR2 SVGIG (reference sequence). CDR3 length equals 14 residues.

V gene TRBV27 combines with J gene TRBJ1-2; the D gene is possibly TRBD1 (6 bases). The CDR3 consists of 14 residues. Deletions cut 4 bases from V and 2 bases from J, with 11 bases between. The V gene's germline CDR1 is MNHEY and CDR2 SMNVEV (reference sequence). CDR3: CASSSLGQNYGYTF. CDR3 nucleotide sequence: TGTGCCAGCAGTTCACTCGGACAGAACTATGGCTACACCTTC.

The chain links TRBV27 to TRBJ2-2, with D perhaps TRBD1 (5 bases). Germline CDR1 is MNHEY and CDR2 is SMNVEV (reference sequence). The CDR3 totals 15 residues. Between the trimmed V and J ends, which lost 8 bases and 0 bases, there was a span of 13 bases. This chain's CDR3 is CASSWGGSNTGELFF. The CDR3 coding sequence is TGTGCCAGCTCCTGGGGCGGTTCGAACACCGGGGAGCTGTTTTTT.

This chain connects TRBV27 to TRBJ2-5, with 8 bases fitting TRBD1. The CDR3 has 14 amino acids. Germline assignment: CDR1 MNHEY and CDR2 SMNVEV (reference sequence). The V and J ends lost 2 bases and 5 bases, in that order; junction bases with no gene match: 4. The CDR3 DNA is TGTGCCAGCAGTTTAGACAGGGGTCGGGAGACCCAGTACTTC. Its protein product is CASSLDRGRETQYF.

This sequence joins TRBV30 and TRBJ2-1; 11 positions match TRBD2. V dropped 4 bases and J dropped 6; count of bases not matched to a gene: 5. The CDR3 runs to 14 residues. Germline assignment: CDR1 GTSNPN and CDR2 SVGIG (reference sequence). CDR3 DNA sequence: TGTGCCTGGACTGGACTAGCGGGCATCAATGAGCAGTTCTTC. Protein product: CAWTGLAGINEQFF.

V gene TRBV7-2 combines with J gene TRBJ1-5, with a tentative D call TRBD1 (6 bases). The CDR3 has 14 amino acids. Germline CDR1 is SGHTA and CDR2 is FQGNSA. Trimming took off 5 bases at V and 4 bases at J, with 12 bases between the two ends. For the CDR3, the DNA is TGTGCCAGCAGCCCGGGGGGCGGGAATCAGCCCCAGCATTTT. This translates into CASSPGGGNQPQHF. The entire variable domain, with the rest obtained from reference TRBV7-2 and TRBJ1-5, is as follows: GAGVSQSPSNKVTEKGKDVELRCDPISGHTALYWYRQSLGQGLEFLIYFQGNSAPDKSGLPSDRFSAERTGGSVSTLTIQRTQQEDSAVYLCASSPGGGNQPQHFGDGTRLSIL.

J is TRBJ1-2 and V is TRBV29-1, with D unresolved. Trimming took off 6 bases at V and 4 bases at J, with 21 bases between the two ends. There are 15 residues in the CDR3. CDR1 is SQVTM and CDR2 is ANQGSEA in the germline V gene. The CDR3 sequence is CSVRAPTASFYGYTF. For the CDR3, the DNA is TGCAGCGTGCGAGCCCCGACGGCATCTTTCTATGGCTACACCTTC.

The V gene is TRBV9, the J gene TRBJ2-5; a weak D match, TRBD2 (6 bases). This CDR3 is 17 amino acids long. The germline V gene encodes CDR1 SGDLS and CDR2 YYNGEE. V dropped 4 bases and J dropped 3 bases, with 22 bases sitting between them. The CDR3 nucleotides are TGTGCCAGCAGCCCCCGGTACCGGGACGGGGGAGAAGAGACCCAGTACTTC. Encoded protein: CASSPRYRDGGEETQYF.

The chain recombines TRBV2 with TRBJ1-4; 11 bases match TRBD1. The CDR3 covers 13 residues. V gave up 7 bases and J gave up 7 bases; unmatched junction bases: 2. CDR1 and CDR2 (germline): SNHLY, FYNNEI. The CDR3 region is CASTGTGGEKLFF. In DNA form, the CDR3 reads TGTGCCAGCACGGGGACAGGGGGTGAAAAACTGTTTTTT.

V gene TRBV5-1 combines with J gene TRBJ2-5, with unresolved D. This CDR3 is 13 amino acids long. The V and J ends lost 2 bases and 4 bases respectively, with 9 bases between them. Germline CDR1 SGHRS, CDR2 YFSETQ. This CDR3 reads CASSLATRETQYF. The DNA of the CDR3 is TGCGCCAGCAGCTTAGCGACGAGAGAGACCCAGTACTTC.

The chain couples TRBV30 to TRBJ1-1; 9 bases align to TRBD1. V lost 0 bases and J lost 7; bases outside the gene matches: 9. CDR1 and CDR2 (germline): GTSNPN, SVGIG (reference sequence). CDR3 length: 15 residues. CDR3 in amino acids: CAWSVLGQGGYEAFF. DNA of the CDR3: TGTGCCTGGAGTGTACTGGGACAGGGAGGGTATGAAGCTTTCTTT. Looking up the rest from reference TRBV30 and TRBJ1-1 gives the full variable domain: SQTIHQWPATLVQPVGSPLSLECTVEGTSNPNLYWYRQAAGRGLQLLFYSVGIGQISSEVPQNLSASRPQDRQFILSSKKLLLSDSGFYLCAWSVLGQGGYEAFFGQGTRLTVV.

The chain carries TRBV19 and TRBJ2-2; D is uncertain. Germline V gene sequence: CDR1 LNHDA, CDR2 SQIVND (reference sequence). The CDR3 sequence is 15 residues long. With 7 bases removed from V and 2 bases from J, the gap between germline ends came to 14 bases. The CDR3 sequence: CASTLEGRNTGELFF. The CDR3 DNA is TGTGCCAGTACTCTCGAAGGGCGTAACACCGGGGAGCTGTTTTTT.

This clone appeared a single time. The rearrangement joins TRBV7-9 to TRBJ1-2; D gene unclear. Germline V CDR1 and CDR2: SEHNR, FQNEAQ (reference sequence). Trimming left V 9 bases short and J 4 bases short, with 15 bases between. The CDR3 covers 13 residues. CDR3 region: CASLEVPAYGYTF. Here the CDR3 DNA reads TGTGCCAGTCTAGAAGTCCCGGCCTATGGCTACACCTTC.

The CDR3 spells CASSSGTGRADTQYF. Written as DNA, the CDR3 is TGCGCCAGCAGCTCCGGGACAGGGAGGGCAGATACGCAGTATTTT. This chain connects TRBV5-1 to TRBJ2-3; 9 nucleotides match TRBD1. CDR1 is SGHRS and CDR2 is YFSETQ in the germline V gene. The CDR3 loop spans 15 amino acids. V shed 3 bases and J 4 bases; nucleotides not matched to a gene: 6.